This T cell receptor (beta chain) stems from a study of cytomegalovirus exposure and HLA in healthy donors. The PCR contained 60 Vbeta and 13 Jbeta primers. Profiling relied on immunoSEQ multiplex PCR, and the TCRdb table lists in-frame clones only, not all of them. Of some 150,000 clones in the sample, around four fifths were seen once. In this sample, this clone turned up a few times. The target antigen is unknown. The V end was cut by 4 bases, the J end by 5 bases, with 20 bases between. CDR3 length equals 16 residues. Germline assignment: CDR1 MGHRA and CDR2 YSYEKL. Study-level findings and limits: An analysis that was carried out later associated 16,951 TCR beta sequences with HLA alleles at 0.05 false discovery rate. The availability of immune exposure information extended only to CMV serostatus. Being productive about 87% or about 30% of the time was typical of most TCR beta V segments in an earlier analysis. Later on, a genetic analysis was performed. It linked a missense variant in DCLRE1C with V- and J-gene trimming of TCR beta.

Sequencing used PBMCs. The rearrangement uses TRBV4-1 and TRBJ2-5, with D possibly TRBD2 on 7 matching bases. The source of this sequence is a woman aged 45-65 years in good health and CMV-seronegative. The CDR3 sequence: CASSRIPGRGGETQYF. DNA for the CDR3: TGCGCCAGCAGCCGAATCCCGGGCAGGGGAGGGGAGACCCAGTACTTC.